The clone carrying this TCR beta chain came up a few times. The length of the CDR3 is 17 residues. This specimen comes from a study of T-cell reconstitution after alpha-beta-depleted transplantation in children. As it was prepared, the TCRbeta library received unique molecular identifiers. TCRdb itself ran the PCR reads through MiXCR, one entry per CDR3 protein. The repertoire holds about 500,000 distinct CDR3 sequences, with over 10% as singletons. The V gene is TRBV21-1, the J gene TRBJ1-1; the table calls TRBD1, which could not be checked here. TRBV21-1 is reported as a pseudogene. Sequenced here: PBMCs, mostly from graft donor cells, sampled 180 days after TCRalphabeta/CD19-depleted stem cell transplant. This receptor was taken from a female patient aged 2-15 years who had a stem cell transplant for aplastic anemia, so the T cells may come from the graft donor. CDR3 amino acids: CASSKGPGTGPNTEAFF. As DNA, the CDR3 is TGTGCCAGCAGCAAAGGTCCCGGGACAGGGCCGAACACTGAAGCTTTCTTT.